Below, one TCR beta chain is given with its context. Its target is unknown. TCRdb redid the calling of the 5' RACE reads with MiXCR, one entry per CDR3 protein. The sample includes around 60,000 distinct CDR3 sequences, over 7.5% seen only once; the top ten take more than 1%. The entry originates in a study of T-cell memory formation after mild COVID-19. Study conclusions and caveats: Shrinking CD4+ clones were chiefly CM and EM; CD8+ ones were chiefly EMRA.

The CDR3 contains 16 residues. The germline gives CDR1 LGHNA, CDR2 YNFKEQ. The V end was cut by 0 bases, the J end by 0 bases, with 12 bases between. The chain joins TRBV4-2 to TRBJ2-7; D is uncertain. The sample consisted of PBMCs or a T cell subset sorted from them (not recorded which). This sequence originates from a man aged 18 to 29 who had mild COVID-19 (a few samples of this study predate the infection). Cell type and time point are not known. The CDR3 coding sequence is TGTGCCAGCAGCCAAGATAATTCCAGGAGCTCCTACGAGCAGTACTTC. Translated: CASSQDNSRSSYEQYF.